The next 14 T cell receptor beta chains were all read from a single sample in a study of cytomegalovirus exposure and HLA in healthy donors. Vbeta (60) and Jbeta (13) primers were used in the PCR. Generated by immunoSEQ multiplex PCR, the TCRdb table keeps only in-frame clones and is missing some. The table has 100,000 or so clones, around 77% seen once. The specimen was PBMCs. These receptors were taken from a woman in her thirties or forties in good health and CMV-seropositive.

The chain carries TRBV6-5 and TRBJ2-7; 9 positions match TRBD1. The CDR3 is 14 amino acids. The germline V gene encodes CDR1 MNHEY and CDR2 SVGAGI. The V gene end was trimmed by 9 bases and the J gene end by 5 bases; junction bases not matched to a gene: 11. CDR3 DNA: TGTGCCAGTAACCCCGGGACAGGGTACCACGAGCAGTACTTC. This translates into CASNPGTGYHEQYF.

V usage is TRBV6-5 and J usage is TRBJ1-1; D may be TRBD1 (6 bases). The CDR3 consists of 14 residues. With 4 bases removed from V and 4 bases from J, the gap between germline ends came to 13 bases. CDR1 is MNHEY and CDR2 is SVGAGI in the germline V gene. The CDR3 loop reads CASSWRGEGTEAFF. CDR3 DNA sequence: TGTGCCAGCAGTTGGAGGGGGGAGGGCACTGAAGCTTTCTTT.

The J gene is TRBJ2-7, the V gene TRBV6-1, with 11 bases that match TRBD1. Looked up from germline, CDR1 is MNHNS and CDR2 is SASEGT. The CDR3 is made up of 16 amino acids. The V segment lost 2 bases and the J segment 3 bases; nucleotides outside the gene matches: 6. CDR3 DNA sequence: TGTGCCAGCAGTGAACACGCCGGGACAGGGGGCTACGAGCAGTACTTC. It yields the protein CASSEHAGTGGYEQYF.

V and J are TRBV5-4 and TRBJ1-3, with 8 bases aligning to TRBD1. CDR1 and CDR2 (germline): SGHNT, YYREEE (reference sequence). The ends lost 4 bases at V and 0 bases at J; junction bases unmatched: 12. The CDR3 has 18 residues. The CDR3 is CASSTGGAGTFSGNTIYF. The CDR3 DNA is TGTGCCAGCAGCACAGGGGGGGCAGGGACCTTCTCTGGAAACACCATATATTTT.

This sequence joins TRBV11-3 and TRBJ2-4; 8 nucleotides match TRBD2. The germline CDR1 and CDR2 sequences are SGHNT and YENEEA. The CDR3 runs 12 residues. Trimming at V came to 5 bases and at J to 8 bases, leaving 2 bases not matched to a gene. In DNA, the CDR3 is TGTGCCAGCAGCACGGGAGGGGACATTCAGTACTTC. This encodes CASSTGGDIQYF.

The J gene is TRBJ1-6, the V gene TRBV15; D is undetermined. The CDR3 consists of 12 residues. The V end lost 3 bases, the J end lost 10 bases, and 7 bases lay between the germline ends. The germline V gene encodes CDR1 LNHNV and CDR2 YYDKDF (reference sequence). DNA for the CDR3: TGTGCCACCAGCAGTGTTGCGTCACCCCTCCACTTT. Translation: CATSSVASPLHF. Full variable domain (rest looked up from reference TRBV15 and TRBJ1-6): DAMVIQNPRYQVTQFGKPVTLSCSQTLNHNVMYWYQQKSSQAPKLLFHYYDKDFNNEADTPDNFQSRRPNTSFCFLDIRSPGLGDTAMYLCATSSVASPLHFGNGTRLTVT.

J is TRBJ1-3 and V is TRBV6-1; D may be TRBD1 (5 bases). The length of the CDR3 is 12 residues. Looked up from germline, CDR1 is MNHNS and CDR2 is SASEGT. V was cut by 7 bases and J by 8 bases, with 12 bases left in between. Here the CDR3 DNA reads TGTGCCAGCAAGGGACTCTCGGACACCATATATTTT. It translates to CASKGLSDTIYF.

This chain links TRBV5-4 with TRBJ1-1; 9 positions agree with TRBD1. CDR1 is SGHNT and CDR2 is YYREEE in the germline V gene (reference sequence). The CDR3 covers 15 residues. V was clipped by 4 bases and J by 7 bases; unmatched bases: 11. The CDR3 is CASSVAPDRGFEAFF. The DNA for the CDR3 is TGTGCCAGCAGCGTCGCTCCGGACAGGGGTTTTGAAGCTTTCTTT.

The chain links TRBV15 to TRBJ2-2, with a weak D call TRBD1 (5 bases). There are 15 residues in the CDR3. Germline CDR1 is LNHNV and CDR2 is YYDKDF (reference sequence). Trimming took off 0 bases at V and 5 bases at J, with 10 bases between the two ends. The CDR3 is CATSRDAGLTGELFF. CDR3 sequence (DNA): TGTGCCACCAGCAGAGACGCAGGGCTTACCGGGGAGCTGTTTTTT.

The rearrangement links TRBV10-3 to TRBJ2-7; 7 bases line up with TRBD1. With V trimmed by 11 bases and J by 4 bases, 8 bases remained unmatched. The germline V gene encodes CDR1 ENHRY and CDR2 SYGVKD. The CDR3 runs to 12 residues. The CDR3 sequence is CAVRGTEYEQYF. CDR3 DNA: TGTGCCGTTAGGGGGACAGAGTACGAGCAGTACTTC.

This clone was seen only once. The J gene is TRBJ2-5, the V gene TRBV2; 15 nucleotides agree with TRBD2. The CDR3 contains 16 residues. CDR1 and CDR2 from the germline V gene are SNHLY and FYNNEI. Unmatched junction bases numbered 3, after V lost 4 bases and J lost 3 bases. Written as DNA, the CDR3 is TGTGCCAGCAGTGGGACTAGCGGGGGGGCTAAAGAGACCCAGTACTTC. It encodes CASSGTSGGAKETQYF. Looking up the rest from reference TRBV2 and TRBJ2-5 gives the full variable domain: EPEVTQTPSHQVTQMGQEVILRCVPISNHLYFYWYRQILGQKVEFLVSFYNNEISEKSEIFDDQFSVERPDGSNFTLKIRSTKLEDSAMYFCASSGTSGGAKETQYFGPGTRLLVL.

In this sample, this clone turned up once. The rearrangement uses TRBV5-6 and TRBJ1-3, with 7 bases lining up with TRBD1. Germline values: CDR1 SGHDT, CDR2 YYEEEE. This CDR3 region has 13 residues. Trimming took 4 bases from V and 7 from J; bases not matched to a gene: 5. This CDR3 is CASSPGTVNTIYF. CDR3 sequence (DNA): TGTGCCAGCAGCCCAGGGACAGTCAACACCATATATTTT.

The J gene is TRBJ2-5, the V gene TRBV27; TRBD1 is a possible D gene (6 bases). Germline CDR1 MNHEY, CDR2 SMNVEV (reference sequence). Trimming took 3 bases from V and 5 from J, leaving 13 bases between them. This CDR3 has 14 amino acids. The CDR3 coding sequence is TGTGCCAGCAGTTTTGGCTGGGGGCTTGAGACCCAGTACTTC. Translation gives CASSFGWGLETQYF.

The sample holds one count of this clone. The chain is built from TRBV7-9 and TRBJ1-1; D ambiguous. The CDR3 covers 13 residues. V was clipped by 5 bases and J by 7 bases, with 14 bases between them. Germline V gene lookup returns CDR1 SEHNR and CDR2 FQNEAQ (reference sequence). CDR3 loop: CASSPRSGVEAFF. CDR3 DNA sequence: TGTGCCAGCAGCCCCCGCTCCGGGGTTGAAGCTTTCTTT.